This TCR beta chain was observed in a study of OX40 agonist ivuxolimab in advanced cancers. In regard to this clone: Its antigen is as yet unknown.

Autoimmune disease history or systemic immunosuppression disqualified patients. V shed 5 bases, J shed 4 bases, and the junction held 2 bases outside the gene matches. This CDR3 has 14 residues. Germline V CDR1 and CDR2: SGHNT, YENEEA. Libraries were prepared by immunoSEQ multiplex PCR; TCRdb keeps only in-frame clonotypes and omits some of them. The data show 50,000 to 55,000 clones, with about 80% seen just once and 3.5% to 4.5% held by the top ten. Study-wide results and limits: Normalized expansion of T-cell clones was also low for some nonresponders. Relative to CD4+, CD8+ T cells held more expanded clones on average.

The source is an adult with an advanced solid tumor such as melanoma, head and neck, liver or kidney cancer. The sample in question was CD4+ or CD8+ T cells sorted from blood, obtained in a trial of the OX40 agonist ivuxolimab. J is TRBJ2-3 and V is TRBV11-3, with 11 bases fitting TRBD2. The CDR3 DNA reads TGTGCCAGCAGCGATAGCGGGAGGGCAGATACGCAGTATTTT. This sequence encodes CASSDSGRADTQYF.